Each of the 11 T cell receptor beta chains below was sequenced from the same sample in a study of blood T cell repertoires in COVID-19. Clones were sequenced by immunoSEQ multiplex PCR, and TCRdb holds only the in-frame ones, with some missing. The data show some 100,000 clones, approximately 92% seen once. The sequencing sample was made of peripheral blood. Receptor source: a man between 45 and 60 years old with active COVID-19.

The V call is TRBV11-2, the J call TRBJ1-1, with 8 positions matching TRBD1. The V gene end was trimmed by 6 bases and the J gene end by 1 base; junction bases not matched to a gene: 7. From germline, CDR1 is SGHAT and CDR2 FQNNGV. The CDR3 consists of 15 residues. The CDR3 bases are TGTGCCAGCAGTCCCCACAGGGGGGCGAACACTGAAGCTTTCTTT. It is translated as CASSPHRGANTEAFF.

The J gene is TRBJ2-5, the V gene TRBV2; TRBD2 might be the D (6 bases). The CDR3 loop spans 14 amino acids. Trimming left V 2 bases short and J 5 bases short, with 12 bases between. Germline assignment: CDR1 SNHLY and CDR2 FYNNEI. CDR3 sequence reads: CASSEQSAGETQYF. CDR3 DNA sequence: TGTGCCAGCAGTGAACAGTCCGCGGGGGAGACCCAGTACTTC.

This clone was found once. The CDR3 loop reads CAWSTGTGGTEAFF. CDR3 sequence (DNA): TGTGCCTGGAGTACTGGCACAGGGGGCACTGAAGCTTTCTTT. The chain employs TRBV30 and TRBJ1-1; 8 bases are shared with TRBD1. Germline-derived CDR1 and CDR2 are GTSNPN and SVGIG (reference sequence). With V trimmed by 2 bases and J by 4 bases, 6 bases remained unmatched. The CDR3 covers 14 residues.

V gene TRBV6-5 combines with J gene TRBJ2-5, with D possibly matching TRBD1 (6 bases). Trimming shortened V by 6 bases and J by 7 bases, and 15 bases separated the two germline ends. The CDR3 length is 13 residues. Germline CDR1 is MNHEY and CDR2 is SVGAGI. Written as DNA, the CDR3 is TGTGCCAGCAGGGGGGCCCCCGACGGGACCCAGTACTTC. Encoded protein: CASRGAPDGTQYF.

The gene calls are TRBV5-4 and TRBJ2-1, with 11 bases identical to TRBD2. The ends lost 3 bases at V and 5 bases at J; junction bases unmatched: 4. The germline gives CDR1 SGHNT, CDR2 YYREEE (reference sequence). The CDR3 is 15 amino acids. CDR3 sequence (DNA): TGTGCCAGCAGCTCTCTAGCGGGAGGTAACAATGAGCAGTTCTTC. Translation gives CASSSLAGGNNEQFF.

This clone was seen more than once but under ten times. The CDR3 region is CASSSGTGGYEKLFF. Here the CDR3 DNA reads TGTGCCAGCAGTTCCGGGACAGGGGGTTATGAAAAACTGTTTTTT. The chain couples TRBV2 to TRBJ1-4, with TRBD1 matching over 11 bases. There are 15 residues in the CDR3. The V segment lost 5 bases and the J segment 6 bases; nucleotides outside the gene matches: 5. Looked up from germline, CDR1 is SNHLY and CDR2 is FYNNEI.

The gene calls are TRBV1 and TRBJ2-7; TRBD2 is the table's D call and was not checked against the DNA. TRBV1 is a pseudogene locus. The length of the CDR3 is 19 residues. The CDR3 sequence: CTSSQVGEMWREEFYEQYF. In DNA form, the CDR3 reads TGCACCAGCAGCCAAGTGGGGGAGATGTGGCGGGAGGAATTCTACGAGCAGTACTTC.

V is TRBV19 and J is TRBJ1-1; weak D call: TRBD1 (5 bases). V was clipped by 7 bases and J by 2 bases, with 14 bases between them. Germline CDR1 and CDR2: LNHDA and SQIVND (reference sequence). The CDR3 sequence is 14 residues long. The CDR3 protein is CASTLVGVNTEAFF. The CDR3 region has the DNA TGTGCCAGTACCCTCGTAGGGGTTAACACTGAAGCTTTCTTT.

The gene calls are TRBV24-1 and TRBJ2-5; TRBD1 matches at 10 bases. Per germline, CDR1 KGHDR and CDR2 SFDVKD. The CDR3 is 16 residues long. The V gene end was trimmed by 1 base and the J gene end by 2 bases; junction bases not matched to a gene: 3. CDR3 in amino acids: CATSDFGTGAQETQYF. In DNA, the CDR3 is TGTGCCACCAGTGATTTCGGGACAGGGGCTCAAGAGACCCAGTACTTC.

This clone is a singleton in its sample. The DNA of the CDR3 is TGTGCCAGCAGTTACTCCAGGGGCGAGCAGTACTTC. This codes for CASSYSRGEQYF. This rearrangement joins TRBV6-6 to TRBJ2-7, with D possibly TRBD1 on 6 matching bases. Germline V lookup: CDR1 MNHNY, CDR2 SVGAGI (reference sequence). CDR3 length equals 12 residues. Deletions cut 0 bases from V and 6 bases from J, with 6 bases between.

The chain joins TRBV7-8 to TRBJ2-1, with a possible D match to TRBD1 (6 bases). Germline values: CDR1 SGHVS, CDR2 FQNEAQ. This CDR3 has 15 amino acids. V lost 5 bases, J lost 0 bases, and 11 bases lay in between. The CDR3 region has the DNA TGTGCCAGCAGCCCTCAGGGGAGCTCCTACAATGAGCAGTTCTTC. This codes for CASSPQGSSYNEQFF.